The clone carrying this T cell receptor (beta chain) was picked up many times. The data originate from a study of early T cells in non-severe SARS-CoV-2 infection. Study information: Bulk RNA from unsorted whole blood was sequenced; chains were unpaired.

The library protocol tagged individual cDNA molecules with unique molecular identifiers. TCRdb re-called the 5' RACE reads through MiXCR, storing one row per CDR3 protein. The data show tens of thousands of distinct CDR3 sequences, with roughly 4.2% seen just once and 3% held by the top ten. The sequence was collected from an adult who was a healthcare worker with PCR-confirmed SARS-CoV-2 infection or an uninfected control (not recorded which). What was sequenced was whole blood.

CDR3 DNA: TGTGCCAGCAGCCCCCGTGGGGGTGGGGGCGGGGAGCTGTTTTTT. Translated: CASSPRGGGGGELFF. The chain couples TRBV11-2 to TRBJ2-2; D may be TRBD1 or TRBD2 (5 bases each). Between the trimmed V and J ends, which lost 5 bases and 7 bases, there was a span of 17 bases. Per the germline V gene, CDR1 is SGHAT and CDR2 is FQNNGV. CDR3 length: 15 residues.